Listed below are T cell receptor beta chains from one sample, sequenced in a study of patients and donors after allogeneic stem cell transplantation. TCRdb re-called the RT-PCR reads through MiXCR, storing one row per CDR3 protein. The top ten clones hold more than 25% of a sample with 70,000 to 85,000 distinct CDR3 sequences, about 25% of them seen once. Sequences were obtained from blood, either unsorted or a sorted T cell fraction (not recorded which). The receptors shown here come from a human donor who was either an allogeneic HSCT recipient or a stem cell or donor lymphocyte infusion donor (not recorded which). It is not recorded whose cells these are; they may come from a transplant donor. Both conserved end residues are part of each CDR3. A D gene is named only where the DNA matches it firmly. Clone size, where shown, is once, few, many, or a class for clones that have expanded.

length,V,D,size,J,CDR3,DNA
13,TRBV12-3/TRBV12-4,NA,NA,TRBJ1-5,CASRSPGVEPQHF,TGTGCCAGCCGCTCCCCAGGTGTGGAGCCCCAGCATTTT
15,TRBV19,NA,few,TRBJ1-3,CASSDQGSSGNTIYF,TGTGCCAGTAGTGACCAGGGGTCCTCTGGAAACACCATATATTTT
15,TRBV5-5,TRBD1,once,TRBJ2-1,CASSPPGTGIDEQFF,TGTGCCAGCAGCCCACCCGGGACAGGGATCGATGAGCAGTTCTTC
12,TRBV27,NA,NA,TRBJ2-1,CASRKQGNEQFF,TGTGCCAGCAGGAAACAGGGAAATGAGCAGTTCTTC
17,TRBV6-2/TRBV6-3,TRBD2,NA,TRBJ2-7,CASSLRVLAGGRYEQYF,TGTGCCAGCAGCCTACGAGTACTAGCGGGAGGGAGGTACGAGCAGTACTTC
13,TRBV6-2/TRBV6-3,NA,few,TRBJ2-7,CASSYDARYEQYF,TGTGCCAGCAGTTACGACGCCAGATACGAGCAGTACTTC
17,TRBV4-1,NA,NA,TRBJ1-1,CASSQDTSRWFATEAFF,TGCGCCAGCAGCCAAGATACTTCTCGGTGGTTTGCCACTGAAGCTTTCTTT
14,TRBV5-1,TRBD1,few,TRBJ1-4,CASSWTGTDEKLFF,TGCGCCAGCAGCTGGACCGGGACAGATGAAAAACTGTTTTTT
16,TRBV7-9,TRBD1,few,TRBJ1-1,CASSLAPGQGHTEAFF,TGTGCCAGCAGCTTAGCTCCGGGACAGGGGCACACTGAAGCTTTCTTT
17,TRBV20-1,TRBD1,few,TRBJ1-1,CSARDLEDRDGNTEAFF,TGCAGTGCTAGAGATCTGGAGGACAGGGATGGGAACACTGAAGCTTTCTTT
12,TRBV2,NA,NA,TRBJ2-1,CASSGISNEQFF,TGTGCCAGCAGTGGCATCAGCAATGAGCAGTTCTTC
12,TRBV5-1,NA,NA,TRBJ2-5,CASSHQWGSQYF,TGCGCCAGCAGCCATCAGTGGGGTTCCCAGTACTTC
15,TRBV21-1,NA,few,TRBJ1-1,CASSRDRSQNTEAFF,TGTGCCAGCAGTCGGGACCGCTCCCAGAACACTGAAGCTTTCTTT
19,TRBV10-3,NA,few,TRBJ2-7,CAISEPPGRASRSSYEQYF,TGTGCCATCAGTGAGCCCCCGGGAAGGGCTAGCCGGAGCTCCTACGAGCAGTACTTC
15,TRBV4-3,NA,NA,TRBJ1-1,CASSQDEDPYTEAFF,TGCGCCAGCAGCCAAGATGAAGATCCTTACACTGAAGCTTTCTTT
15,TRBV5-1,NA,few,TRBJ2-2,CASSPRLLWTGELFF,TGCGCCAGCAGCCCTAGGTTGCTATGGACCGGGGAGCTGTTTTTT
15,TRBV9,NA,few,TRBJ1-5,CASSVSVHANQPQHF,TGTGCCAGCAGCGTCTCGGTACACGCCAATCAGCCCCAGCATTTT
16,TRBV15,NA,few,TRBJ1-2,CATSRFGQGPSYGYTF,TGTGCCACCAGCAGATTCGGGCAGGGGCCCTCCTATGGCTACACCTTC
10,TRBV20-1,NA,few,TRBJ1-3,CSASSDTIYF,TGCAGTGCTAGTTCGGACACCATATATTTT
15,TRBV7-2,TRBD2,NA,TRBJ2-3,CASSAPGLVKDTQYF,TGTGCCAGCAGCGCCCCGGGACTAGTTAAAGATACGCAGTATTTT
14,TRBV7-8,TRBD1,NA,TRBJ2-5,CASRYDRVQETQYF,TGTGCCAGCAGGTACGACAGGGTTCAAGAGACCCAGTACTTC
16,TRBV12-3/TRBV12-4,NA,few,TRBJ1-1,CASSTPIPGWYTEAFF,TGTGCCAGCAGCACACCCATCCCTGGGTGGTACACTGAAGCTTTCTTT
12,TRBV29-1,NA,once,TRBJ2-5,CSVAKRQETQYF,TGCAGCGTTGCCAAAAGACAAGAGACCCAGTACTTC
12,TRBV5-1,NA,few,TRBJ2-1,CASSIPNNEQFF,TGCGCCAGCAGCATCCCGAACAATGAGCAGTTCTTC
13,TRBV5-1,NA,NA,TRBJ2-1,CASSLDYHNEQFF,TGCGCCAGCAGCCTAGACTACCACAATGAGCAGTTCTTC
14,TRBV10-3,NA,NA,TRBJ1-5,CAISEREGGQPQHF,TGTGCCATCAGTGAGAGGGAGGGTGGACAGCCCCAGCATTTT
14,TRBV7-9,NA,NA,TRBJ1-1,CASSLAHWVRDAFF,TGTGCCAGCAGCTTAGCGCATTGGGTCAGGGACGCTTTCTTT
14,TRBV11-2,TRBD1,few,TRBJ1-1,CASSLQGAGTEAFF,TGTGCCAGCAGCTTACAGGGGGCAGGCACTGAAGCTTTCTTT
14,TRBV5-1,NA,NA,TRBJ1-4,CASSPGQLHEKLFF,TGCGCCAGCAGCCCTGGACAGCTACATGAAAAACTGTTTTTT
13,TRBV10-3,NA,few,TRBJ1-5,CAIRQGYNQPQHF,TGTGCCATCAGGCAGGGCTACAATCAGCCCCAGCATTTT
13,TRBV7-9,NA,NA,TRBJ1-2,CASSTSAVRIGTF,TGTGCCAGCAGCACATCGGCAGTCCGGATCGGCACCTTC
23,TRBV6-2/TRBV6-3,TRBD2,NA,TRBJ2-2,CASSYSTLVTASGRRWNTGELFF,TGTGCCAGCAGTTACTCGACCTTGGTGACTGCTAGCGGGAGACGATGGAACACCGGGGAGCTGTTTTTT
17,TRBV5-1,NA,NA,TRBJ2-2,CASSLRRQALATGELFF,TGCGCCAGCAGCTTACGGCGACAGGCCCTCGCCACCGGGGAGCTGTTTTTT
16,TRBV5-5,TRBD1,NA,TRBJ1-2,CASSPRLPDRGEGYTF,TGTGCCAGCAGCCCGCGCCTACCAGACAGGGGAGAAGGCTACACCTTC
16,TRBV10-3,TRBD2,few,TRBJ2-3,CAISLTSGGFTDTQYF,TGTGCCATCAGTTTGACTAGCGGGGGGTTCACAGATACGCAGTATTTT
13,TRBV18,NA,NA,TRBJ1-1,CASSPPTNTEAFF,TGTGCCAGCTCACCACCAACGAACACTGAAGCTTTCTTT
16,TRBV11-3,NA,few,TRBJ2-5,CASSLDPGRDYRTQYF,TGTGCCAGCAGCTTAGATCCTGGCAGAGACTATCGGACCCAGTACTTC
16,TRBV7-8,TRBD2,NA,TRBJ2-3,CASSSGTSASTDTQYF,TGTGCCAGCAGCTCCGGGACTAGCGCAAGCACAGATACGCAGTATTTT
14,TRBV4-3,NA,NA,TRBJ1-1,CASSQDDGDTEAFF,TGCGCCAGCAGCCAAGATGATGGGGATACTGAAGCTTTCTTT
16,TRBV24-1,NA,NA,TRBJ2-3,CATSDGPGLYTDTQYF,TGTGCCACCAGTGACGGACCGGGACTCTACACAGATACGCAGTATTTT
11,TRBV20-1,NA,NA,TRBJ1-1,CSTGLNTEAFF,TGCAGTACAGGGTTGAACACTGAAGCTTTCTTT
23,TRBV6-5,NA,NA,TRBJ2-4,CASSYSRLQHRRDTNLAKNIQYF,TGTGCCAGCAGTTACTCGAGGTTACAACATCGCCGGGACACAAACCTAGCCAAAAACATTCAGTACTTC
17,TRBV21-1,NA,NA,TRBJ1-1,CASSKDRTGGGDTEAFF,TGTGCCAGCAGCAAAGATAGGACAGGGGGAGGGGACACTGAAGCTTTCTTT